The 32 T cell receptor beta chains below come from one sample, sequenced in a study of T cell changes during pregnancy in multiple sclerosis. Assay: immunoSEQ multiplex PCR; the TCRdb copy retains only in-frame clones and omits some. The sample records about 36,000 clones, roughly 89% being singletons. Sequenced here: CD4+ T cells from peripheral blood mononuclear cells, sampled after pregnancy. The receptors stem from a female donor in good health, enrolled as a control in a pregnancy study.

The chain links TRBV28 to TRBJ2-7; TRBD1 matches 7 bases. Germline assignment: CDR1 MDHEN and CDR2 SYDVKM. The CDR3 length is 12 residues. Trimming at V came to 8 bases and at J to 7 bases, leaving 8 bases not matched to a gene. CDR3 DNA: TGTGCCAGCTTGACAGGGCGAAGGGAGCAGTACTTC. Translating gives CASLTGRREQYF.

Only one count was recorded for this clone. The chain joins TRBV19 to TRBJ1-2; D possibly corresponds to TRBD1 (6 bases). CDR3 size: 14 residues. Looked up from germline, CDR1 is LNHDA and CDR2 is SQIVND (reference sequence). V was clipped by 2 bases and J by 5 bases, with 12 bases between them. CDR3 residues: CASSIQGQPYGYTF. CDR3 in DNA: TGTGCCAGTAGTATACAAGGACAGCCTTATGGCTACACCTTC.

The genes are TRBV4-2 and TRBJ2-7; 10 positions agree with TRBD1. The V gene's germline CDR1 is LGHNA and CDR2 YNFKEQ. V gave up 0 bases and J gave up 6 bases; unmatched junction bases: 5. CDR3 size: 15 residues. The CDR3: CASSQEGQGFREQYF. In DNA form, the CDR3 reads TGTGCCAGCAGCCAAGAGGGACAGGGGTTTCGCGAGCAGTACTTC.

The table lists this clone with a few counts. CDR3 sequence (DNA): TGTGCCGCGGGGATAGCGGCAAGGACAGATACGCAGTATTTT. It yields the protein CAAGIAARTDTQYF. The V and J genes are TRBV10-3 and TRBJ2-3; perhaps TRBD2 as D (6 bases). V shed 11 bases and J shed 3 bases, with 18 bases lying between them. The germline V gene encodes CDR1 ENHRY and CDR2 SYGVKD. This CDR3 region has 14 residues.

This chain connects TRBV5-5 to TRBJ2-3; 7 bases align to TRBD2. The CDR3 covers 16 residues. With 4 bases clipped from V and 5 bases from J, the junction kept 13 bases outside the gene matches. Germline loops: CDR1 SGHKS, CDR2 YYEKEE (reference sequence). The CDR3 DNA reads as TGTGCCAGCAGCCGCGGGGAGGGACTCGTCGGAGATACGCAGTATTTT. Its protein product is CASSRGEGLVGDTQYF.

The chain links TRBV6-1 to TRBJ1-1; D might be TRBD1 (5 bases). V lost 6 bases and J 1 base, leaving 9 bases between the germline ends. The germline CDR1 and CDR2 sequences are MNHNS and SASEGT. This CDR3 comprises 13 residues. DNA of the CDR3: TGTGCCAGCAGACCGACAGCGAACACTGAAGCTTTCTTT. It specifies CASRPTANTEAFF.

This rearrangement joins TRBV29-1 to TRBJ1-1; a possible D gene is TRBD1 (6 bases). This CDR3 has 13 residues. V lost 7 bases and J lost 5, with 17 bases in between. Germline loops: CDR1 SQVTM, CDR2 ANQGSEA. The DNA for the CDR3 is TGCAGCGCCCGAAATCAGGGGCTGACTGAAGCTTTCTTT. Translating it yields CSARNQGLTEAFF.

The V call is TRBV5-6, the J call TRBJ2-1; TRBD1 might be the D (6 bases). Germline assignment: CDR1 SGHDT and CDR2 YYEEEE. The CDR3 contains 13 residues. Trimming stripped 0 bases from V and 12 bases from J, with 13 bases between. The CDR3 region is CASSLVRGAGQFF. The CDR3 DNA sequence: TGTGCCAGCAGCTTGGTCAGGGGTGCAGGGCAGTTCTTC.

This sequence joins TRBV6-1 and TRBJ1-2; 7 nucleotides align to TRBD1. CDR1 is MNHNS, CDR2 SASEGT, per germline. The CDR3 totals 12 residues. The V gene end was trimmed by 6 bases and the J gene end by 4 bases; junction bases not matched to a gene: 2. As DNA, the CDR3 is TGTGCCAGCAGCCGGGACAGCTATGGCTACACCTTC. The encoded protein is CASSRDSYGYTF.

The J gene is TRBJ1-6, the V gene TRBV14, with a possible D match to TRBD1 (6 bases). V was cut by 6 bases and J by 0 bases, with 9 bases left in between. Germline V CDR1 and CDR2: SGHDN, FVKESK. CDR3 length equals 15 residues. The CDR3 reads CASSRGGSYNSPLHF. CDR3 bases: TGTGCCAGCAGTAGGGGGGGCTCCTATAATTCACCCCTCCACTTT.

J is TRBJ1-2 and V is TRBV11-2; D is possibly TRBD1 (5 bases). Trimming stripped 3 bases from V and 0 bases from J, with 8 bases between. The germline V gene encodes CDR1 SGHAT and CDR2 FQNNGV. This CDR3 is 14 amino acids long. The CDR3 bases are TGTGCCAGCAGCTTCGGACACTCTAACTATGGCTACACCTTC. Protein sequence: CASSFGHSNYGYTF.

The gene calls are TRBV2 and TRBJ2-5; 7 bases agree with TRBD2. The V segment lost 7 bases and the J segment 2 bases; nucleotides outside the gene matches: 4. Germline V gives CDR1 SNHLY, CDR2 FYNNEI. The CDR3 has 13 residues. The CDR3 region is CASTYGGQETQYF. The CDR3 DNA reads as TGTGCCAGCACCTACGGGGGGCAAGAGACCCAGTACTTC.

There are a few counts of this clone. In nucleotides, the CDR3 is TGCGCCAGCAGCTTGGCCAAGGAGGAGGAGACCCAGTACTTC. Encoded protein: CASSLAKEEETQYF. J is TRBJ2-5 and V is TRBV5-1; D possibly corresponds to TRBD2 (5 bases). V lost 0 bases to trimming and J lost 5 bases, with 11 bases between them. The CDR3 sequence is 14 residues long. Germline values: CDR1 SGHRS, CDR2 YFSETQ. The variable domain in full, completed from reference TRBV5-1 and TRBJ2-5, reads KAGVTQTPRYLIKTRGQQVTLSCSPISGHRSVSWYQQTPGQGLQFLFEYFSETQRNKGNFPGRFSGRQFSNSRSEMNVSTLELGDSALYLCASSLAKEEETQYFGPGTRLLVL.

The V gene is TRBV7-2, the J gene TRBJ2-1, with TRBD2 identical over 7 bases. With V trimmed by 6 bases and J by 13 bases, 6 bases remained unmatched. The V gene's germline CDR1 is SGHTA and CDR2 FQGNSA. The CDR3 consists of 11 residues. The CDR3 nucleotides read TGTGCCAGCAGGGGTAGCGGGTCCCAGTTCTTC. Amino acids: CASRGSGSQFF.

This clone has just one count. The chain uses TRBV20-1 and TRBJ1-2, with 7 nucleotides matching TRBD1. V gave up 4 bases and J gave up 6 bases; unmatched junction bases: 2. The CDR3 is made up of 11 amino acids. The germline V gene encodes CDR1 DFQATT and CDR2 SNEGSKA (reference sequence). The CDR3 nucleotides are TGCAGTGCTACGACAGGGCATGGCTACACCTTC. As protein: CSATTGHGYTF.

The V and J genes are TRBV29-1 and TRBJ2-1; D is possibly TRBD2 (6 bases). The V and J ends lost 4 bases and 7 bases respectively, with 14 bases between them. Looked up from germline, CDR1 is SQVTM and CDR2 is ANQGSEA. The CDR3 runs to 13 residues. The CDR3 coding sequence is TGCAGCGTTGGACTAGAACTTGGTAATGAGCAGTTCTTC. Translating it yields CSVGLELGNEQFF.

V and J are TRBV5-1 and TRBJ2-3, with 7 bases fitting TRBD2. Germline CDR1 reads SGHRS; CDR2 reads YFSETQ. The trim removed 1 base at V and 0 bases at J, leaving 8 bases unmatched. The CDR3 totals 17 residues. CDR3 in amino acids: CASSLRKLAASTDTQYF. CDR3 coding DNA: TGCGCCAGCAGCTTGAGAAAGCTAGCGGCTAGCACAGATACGCAGTATTTT.

The V call is TRBV28, the J call TRBJ2-7; a possible D gene is TRBD2 (5 bases). Germline V gene sequence: CDR1 MDHEN, CDR2 SYDVKM. The V end lost 5 bases, the J end lost 5 bases, and 16 bases lay between the germline ends. This CDR3 comprises 14 residues. Written as DNA, the CDR3 is TGTGCCAGCAGTCCCGACTGGAGGAGGCACGAGCAGTACTTC. Residues: CASSPDWRRHEQYF.

The V and J genes are TRBV7-9 and TRBJ1-4; 7 bases fit TRBD1. V trimming: 5 bases; J trimming: 8 bases; junction bases outside the gene matches: 14. Germline V CDR1 and CDR2: SEHNR, FQNEAQ (reference sequence). CDR3 size: 16 residues. The CDR3 nucleotides read TGTGCCAGCAGCCCCCTGTCGGACAGGCGACGGGAAAAACTGTTTTTT. It translates to CASSPLSDRRREKLFF.

The chain couples TRBV10-3 to TRBJ2-5; D perhaps matches TRBD2 (5 bases). Trimming cost V 0 bases and J 8 bases, with 7 bases left between them. This CDR3 is built from 12 residues. Germline V gene sequence: CDR1 ENHRY, CDR2 SYGVKD. CDR3 residues: CAISESRVTQYF. CDR3 nucleotides: TGTGCCATCAGTGAGTCGAGGGTAACCCAGTACTTC.

This clone was observed a single time. V gene TRBV30 combines with J gene TRBJ1-1; 8 bases match TRBD1. Germline V gives CDR1 GTSNPN, CDR2 SVGIG (reference sequence). The CDR3 runs 17 residues. Trimming took 2 bases from V and 0 from J; bases not matched to a gene: 11. The CDR3 nucleotides are TGTGCCTGGAGTTCTTGGACAGGGCCCCAAATGAACACTGAAGCTTTCTTT. This codes for CAWSSWTGPQMNTEAFF.

This clone appeared a few times. The chain joins TRBV5-1 to TRBJ1-5; D gene unclear. The V end lost 1 base, the J end lost 6 bases, and 8 bases lay between the germline ends. This CDR3 spans 13 amino acids. CDR1 is SGHRS, CDR2 YFSETQ, per germline. CDR3 sequence (DNA): TGCGCCAGCAGCTTGAATGAGGGTCAGCCCCAGCATTTT. The encoded protein is CASSLNEGQPQHF.

V gene TRBV2 combines with J gene TRBJ2-7, with D possibly matching TRBD2 (6 bases). V dropped 4 bases and J dropped 7 bases, with 14 bases sitting between them. From germline, CDR1 is SNHLY and CDR2 FYNNEI. There are 13 residues in the CDR3. In DNA, the CDR3 is TGTGCCAGCAGTGCTCGGGGGTCTAAGGAGCAGTACTTC. This sequence encodes CASSARGSKEQYF.

The V gene is TRBV5-5, the J gene TRBJ1-5, with D uncertain. Germline V gives CDR1 SGHKS, CDR2 YYEKEE (reference sequence). Trimming pared 4 bases from V and 0 bases from J, leaving 17 bases between. The CDR3 sequence is 17 residues long. CDR3 coding DNA: TGTGCCAGCAGCCCCCGAGGGCAGCAGAATAGCAATCAGCCCCAGCATTTT. Amino acids: CASSPRGQQNSNQPQHF.

This chain joins TRBV5-4 and TRBJ2-7; 14 bases map to TRBD2. Trimming at V came to 3 bases and at J to 2 bases, leaving 10 bases not matched to a gene. The CDR3 is 18 residues long. Germline V gene sequence: CDR1 SGHNT, CDR2 YYREEE (reference sequence). The CDR3 spells CASSSNALTSGGAYEQYF. CDR3 nucleotide sequence: TGTGCCAGCAGCTCCAACGCCCTGACTAGCGGGGGGGCCTACGAGCAGTACTTC. Variable domain in full (rest from reference TRBV5-4 and TRBJ2-7): ETGVTQSPTHLIKTRGQQVTLRCSSQSGHNTVSWYQQALGQGPQFIFQYYREEENGRGNFPPRFSGLQFPNYSSELNVNALELDDSALYLCASSSNALTSGGAYEQYFGPGTRLTVT.

The rearrangement links TRBV30 to TRBJ2-1; 13 bases fit TRBD2. Germline trimming cut 7 bases from V and 8 bases from J; bases unmatched to any gene: 11. Germline lookup yields CDR1 GTSNPN and CDR2 SVGIG (reference sequence). This CDR3 region has 15 residues. The CDR3 region is CASDSTSGRVYEQFF. The CDR3 region has the DNA TGTGCCTCGGACTCCACTAGCGGGAGGGTCTATGAGCAGTTCTTC.

This chain links TRBV29-1 with TRBJ1-2, with D possibly being TRBD1 (5 bases). The V gene's germline CDR1 is SQVTM and CDR2 ANQGSEA. V gave up 6 bases and J gave up 8 bases, with 16 bases separating them. CDR3 length equals 12 residues. The CDR3 DNA reads TGCAGCGTCCCTCAAGGGGTTTACGGCTACACCTTC. Amino acids: CSVPQGVYGYTF.

This chain connects TRBV6-1 to TRBJ2-3; TRBD2 matches at 7 bases. This CDR3 is 15 amino acids long. CDR1 and CDR2 (germline): MNHNS, SASEGT. Unmatched junction bases numbered 6, after V lost 1 base and J lost 5 bases. The CDR3 spells CASSEGAGALDTQYF. CDR3 nucleotide sequence: TGTGCCAGCAGTGAAGGTGCGGGAGCTTTAGATACGCAGTATTTT.

The chain combines TRBV9 with TRBJ2-2; TRBD2 matches 7 bases. The junction had 11 bases not matched to a gene; V was cut back by 4 bases and J by 11 bases. Germline-derived CDR1 and CDR2 are SGDLS and YYNGEE. CDR3 size: 14 residues. Here the CDR3 reads CASSPQAGRGELFF. As DNA, the CDR3 is TGTGCCAGCAGCCCCCAAGCGGGACGCGGTGAGCTGTTTTTT.

The chain is built from TRBV11-1 and TRBJ2-3; D unresolved. V lost 1 base to trimming and J lost 4 bases, with 12 bases between them. The CDR3 has 15 amino acids. CDR1 is SGHAT, CDR2 FQDESV, per germline (reference sequence). CDR3 DNA sequence: TGTGCCAGCAGCTTAGTACCGCCCCCAGCAGATACGCAGTATTTT. Its translation: CASSLVPPPADTQYF.

This chain uses TRBV13 with TRBJ2-7; 8 bases are shared with TRBD2. This CDR3 spans 14 amino acids. The trim removed 1 base at V and 4 bases at J, leaving 3 bases unmatched. Germline CDR1 is PRHDT and CDR2 is FYEKMQ (reference sequence). The CDR3 loop reads CASSLDREGYEQYF. CDR3 DNA sequence: TGTGCCAGCAGCTTAGACCGGGAGGGGTACGAGCAGTACTTC.

The rearrangement uses TRBV9 and TRBJ1-3; D unresolved. Germline CDR1 SGDLS, CDR2 YYNGEE. Trimming cost V 4 bases and J 4 bases, with 6 bases left between them. This CDR3 spans 12 amino acids. The CDR3 bases are TGTGCCAGCAGCCCGTTCGGAAACACCATATATTTT. Residues: CASSPFGNTIYF.